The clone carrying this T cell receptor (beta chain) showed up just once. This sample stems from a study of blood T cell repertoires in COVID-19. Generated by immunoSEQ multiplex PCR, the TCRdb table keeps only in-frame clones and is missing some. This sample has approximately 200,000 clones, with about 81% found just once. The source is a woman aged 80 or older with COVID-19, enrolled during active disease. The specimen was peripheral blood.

CDR3 nucleotides: TGTGCCAGCAGCGTACGGGGGGGTGCAGAGACCCAGTACTTC. It codes for CASSVRGGAETQYF. The chain carries TRBV9 and TRBJ2-5; 8 nucleotides match TRBD2. Germline V gene sequence: CDR1 SGDLS, CDR2 YYNGEE. The CDR3 spans 14 residues. The ends lost 1 base at V and 4 bases at J; junction bases unmatched: 3.